The 2 T cell receptor beta chains presented below share a single source sample, sequenced in a study of blood T cell repertoires in COVID-19. Profiled with immunoSEQ multiplex PCR; TCRdb holds only in-frame clones, not every one. The sample consists of tens of thousands of clones, approximately 86% of them appearing once. Input material: peripheral blood. These receptors all stem from a woman of 80 years or more with acute or convalescent COVID-19.

This chain uses TRBV4-3 with TRBJ1-1; tentative D call: TRBD1 (6 bases). The CDR3 has 15 amino acids. V lost 4 bases and J 5 bases, leaving 17 bases between the germline ends. CDR1 is LGHNA, CDR2 YSLEER, per germline. This CDR3 reads CASSLKGRGGTEAFF. CDR3 in DNA: TGCGCCAGCAGCCTAAAAGGCAGGGGAGGGACTGAAGCTTTCTTT.

The chain is built from TRBV30 and TRBJ2-1; 14 bases are a match to TRBD2. The CDR3 is made up of 14 amino acids. Trimming at V came to 4 bases and at J to 13 bases, leaving 9 bases not matched to a gene. Germline CDR1 is GTSNPN and CDR2 is SVGIG (reference sequence). The DNA of the CDR3 is TGTGCCTGGACGCCCGGGACTAGCGGGAGCCCTCAGTTCTTC. This translates into CAWTPGTSGSPQFF.